This TCR beta chain was profiled in a study of cytomegalovirus exposure and HLA in healthy donors. Study conclusions and caveats: Roughly uniform depth of sequencing across donors was assumed in presence/absence analyses.

Details on this clone: Its antigen is not known.

The PCR made use of 60 Vbeta and 13 Jbeta primers. Profiling relied on immunoSEQ multiplex PCR, and the TCRdb table lists in-frame clones only, not all of them. This sample contains tens of thousands of clones. Germline CDR1 reads SGHVS; CDR2 reads FNYEAQ. This CDR3 is 17 amino acids long. V gave up 1 base and J gave up 5 bases, with 18 bases separating them. Sequenced sample: PBMCs. The gene calls are TRBV7-6 and TRBJ2-1, with D perhaps matching TRBD1 (5 bases). The TCR originated in a human donor in good health. In DNA, the CDR3 is TGTGCCAGCAGCTTAGAGGTTAGGCAGGGCATACACAATGAGCAGTTCTTC. Amino acids: CASSLEVRQGIHNEQFF. Supplemented by reference TRBV7-6 and TRBJ2-1, the full variable domain reads GAGVSQSPRYKVTKRGQDVALRCDPISGHVSLYWYRQALGQGPEFLTYFNYEAQQDKSGLPNDRFSAERPEGSISTLTIQRTEQRDSAMYRCASSLEVRQGIHNEQFFGPGTRLTVL.